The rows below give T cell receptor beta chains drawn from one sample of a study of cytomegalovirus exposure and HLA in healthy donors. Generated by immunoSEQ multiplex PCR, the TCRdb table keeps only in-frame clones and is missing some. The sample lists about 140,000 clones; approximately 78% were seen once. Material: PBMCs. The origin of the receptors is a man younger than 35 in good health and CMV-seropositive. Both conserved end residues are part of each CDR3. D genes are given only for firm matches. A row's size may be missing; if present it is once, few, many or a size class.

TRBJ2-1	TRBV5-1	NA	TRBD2	CASSLGLAGHNNEQFF	TGCGCCAGCAGCTTGGGACTAGCGGGACATAACAATGAGCAGTTCTTC
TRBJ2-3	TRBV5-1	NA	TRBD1	CASSQGQGRDTQYF	TGCGCCAGCAGCCAGGGACAGGGGAGAGATACGCAGTATTTT
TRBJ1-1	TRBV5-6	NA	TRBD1	CASSFETTGAMNTEAFF	TGTGCCAGCAGCTTCGAGACGACAGGGGCCATGAACACTGAAGCTTTCTTT
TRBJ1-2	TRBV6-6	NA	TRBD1	CASSYLGQGAGGYTF	TGTGCCAGCAGTTACCTTGGACAGGGGGCTGGGGGCTACACCTTC
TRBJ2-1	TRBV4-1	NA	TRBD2	CASSQVEAGAPYNEQFF	TGCGCCAGCAGCCAAGTGGAAGCGGGAGCCCCCTACAATGAGCAGTTCTTC
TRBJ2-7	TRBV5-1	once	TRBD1	CASSLADRVTSEQYF	TGCGCCAGCAGCTTGGCTGACAGGGTGACCTCCGAGCAGTACTTC
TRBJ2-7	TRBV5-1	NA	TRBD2	CASSWGLANEQYF	TGCGCCAGCAGCTGGGGACTAGCGAACGAGCAGTACTTC
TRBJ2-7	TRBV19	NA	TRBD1	CASRQGAFGEQYF	TGTGCCAGCCGACAGGGGGCTTTTGGCGAGCAGTACTTC
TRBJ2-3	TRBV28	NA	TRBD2	CASSLFRRGTDTQYF	TGTGCCAGCAGTTTATTTAGGCGGGGGACAGATACGCAGTATTTT
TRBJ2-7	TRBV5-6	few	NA	CASSLDVAYEQYF	TGTGCCAGCAGCTTGGACGTAGCCTACGAGCAGTACTTC
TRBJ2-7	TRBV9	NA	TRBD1	CASSVGAGGNEQYF	TGTGCCAGCAGCGTAGGGGCAGGGGGTAACGAGCAGTACTTC
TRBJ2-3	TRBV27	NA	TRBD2	CASAGAGGLEDTQYF	TGTGCCAGCGCTGGGGCGGGAGGGCTTGAAGATACGCAGTATTTT
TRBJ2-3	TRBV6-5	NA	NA	CASSTRSDTQYF	TGTGCCAGCAGCACCAGGTCAGATACGCAGTATTTT
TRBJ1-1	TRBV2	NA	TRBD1	CASSELDRRSEAFF	TGTGCCAGCAGCGAGTTGGACAGGCGAAGCGAAGCTTTCTTT
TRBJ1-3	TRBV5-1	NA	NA	CASSLDGREVGNTIYF	TGCGCCAGCAGCTTGGATGGCAGGGAAGTGGGAAACACCATATATTTT
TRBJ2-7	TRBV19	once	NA	CATSGALYEQYF	TGTGCCACCTCAGGGGCCCTCTACGAGCAGTACTTC
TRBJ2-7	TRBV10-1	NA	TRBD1	CAVARGQGFAYEQYF	TGCGCCGTCGCCAGGGGACAGGGGTTCGCCTACGAGCAGTACTTC
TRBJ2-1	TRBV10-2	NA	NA	CASNLGHRRVDEQFF	TGCGCCAGCAACTTGGGACATAGAAGGGTTGATGAGCAGTTCTTC
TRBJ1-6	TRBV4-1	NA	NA	CASSLTKDSQISPLHF	TGCGCCAGCAGCCTAACCAAGGACAGTCAAATTTCACCCCTCCACTTT
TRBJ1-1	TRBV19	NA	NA	CASSKQALTPNTEAFF	TGTGCCAGTAGTAAGCAGGCCCTGACCCCGAACACTGAAGCTTTCTTT
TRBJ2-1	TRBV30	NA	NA	CAWSVRYNEQFF	TGTGCCTGGAGTGTACGCTATAATGAGCAGTTCTTC
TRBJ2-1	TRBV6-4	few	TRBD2	CASGGAGASYNEQFF	TGTGCCAGCGGGGGAGCGGGAGCCTCCTACAATGAGCAGTTCTTC
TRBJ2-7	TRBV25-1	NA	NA	CASSEMIQGAGEQYF	TGTGCCAGCAGTGAAATGATACAGGGCGCGGGCGAGCAGTACTTC
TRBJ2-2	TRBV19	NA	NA	CASSYWTAESGELFF	TGTGCCAGTAGTTACTGGACAGCTGAATCCGGGGAGCTGTTTTTT
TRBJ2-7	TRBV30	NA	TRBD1	CAWRPGQGTPYEQYF	TGTGCCTGGAGGCCGGGACAGGGGACTCCCTACGAGCAGTACTTC
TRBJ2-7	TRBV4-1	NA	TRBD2	CASSQGRASGASYEQYF	TGCGCCAGCAGCCAAGGTAGGGCAAGCGGGGCATCCTACGAGCAGTACTTC
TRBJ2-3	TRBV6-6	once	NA	CASSLQPGEDTQYF	TGTGCCAGCAGTCTACAACCCGGGGAAGATACGCAGTATTTT
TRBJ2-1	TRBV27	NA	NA	CASSTSGSNEQFF	TGTGCCAGCAGTACGAGCGGGTCCAATGAGCAGTTCTTC
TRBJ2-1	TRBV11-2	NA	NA	CASSPNEGGSYNEQFF	TGTGCCAGCAGTCCGAATGAGGGAGGCTCCTACAATGAGCAGTTCTTC
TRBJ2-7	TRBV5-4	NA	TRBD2	CASSAGTSSYEQYF	TGTGCCAGCAGCGCCGGGACTAGCTCCTACGAGCAGTACTTC
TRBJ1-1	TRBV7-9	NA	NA	CASSPLRQMNTEAFF	TGTGCCAGCAGCCCCCTAAGACAGATGAACACTGAAGCTTTCTTT
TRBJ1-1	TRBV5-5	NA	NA	CASSLVAANTEAFF	TGTGCCAGCAGCTTGGTCGCGGCGAACACTGAAGCTTTCTTT
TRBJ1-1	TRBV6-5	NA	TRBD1	CASSLRQGALPVEAFF	TGTGCCAGCAGTTTGAGACAGGGGGCGCTTCCGGTTGAAGCTTTCTTT